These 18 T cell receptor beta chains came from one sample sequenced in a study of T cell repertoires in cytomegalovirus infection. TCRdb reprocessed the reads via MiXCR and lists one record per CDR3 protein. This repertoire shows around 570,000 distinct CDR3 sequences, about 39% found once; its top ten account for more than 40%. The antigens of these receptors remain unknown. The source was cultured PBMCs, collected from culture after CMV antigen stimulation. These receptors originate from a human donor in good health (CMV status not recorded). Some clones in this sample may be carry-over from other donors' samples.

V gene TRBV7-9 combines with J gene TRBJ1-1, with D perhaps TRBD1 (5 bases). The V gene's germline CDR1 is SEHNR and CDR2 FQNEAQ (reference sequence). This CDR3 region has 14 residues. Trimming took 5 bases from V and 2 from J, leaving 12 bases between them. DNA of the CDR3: TGTGCCAGCAGCATGATGGGGGTCAACACTGAAGCTTTCTTT. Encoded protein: CASSMMGVNTEAFF.

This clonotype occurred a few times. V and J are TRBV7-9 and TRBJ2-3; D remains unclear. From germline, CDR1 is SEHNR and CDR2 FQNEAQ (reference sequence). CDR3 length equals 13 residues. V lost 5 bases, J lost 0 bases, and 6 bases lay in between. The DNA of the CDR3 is TGTGCCAGCAGCATCCCTAGCACAGATACGCAGTATTTT. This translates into CASSIPSTDTQYF. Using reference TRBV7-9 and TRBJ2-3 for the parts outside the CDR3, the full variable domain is DTGVSQNPRHKITKRGQNVTFRCDPISEHNRLYWYRQTLGQGPEFLTYFQNEAQLEKSRLLSDRFSAERPKGSFSTLEIQRTEQGDSAMYLCASSIPSTDTQYFGPGTRLTVL.

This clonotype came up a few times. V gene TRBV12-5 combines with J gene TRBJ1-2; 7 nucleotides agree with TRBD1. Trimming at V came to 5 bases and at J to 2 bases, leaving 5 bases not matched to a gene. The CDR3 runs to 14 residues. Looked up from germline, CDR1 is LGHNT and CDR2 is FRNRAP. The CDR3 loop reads CASGPWDSNYGYTF. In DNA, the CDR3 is TGTGCTAGTGGTCCGTGGGACAGCAACTATGGCTACACCTTC. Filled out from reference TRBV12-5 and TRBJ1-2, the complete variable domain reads DARVTQTPRHKVTEMGQEVTMRCQPILGHNTVFWYRQTMMQGLELLAYFRNRAPLDDSGMPKDRFSAEMPDATLATLKIQPSEPRDSAVYFCASGPWDSNYGYTFGSGTRLTVV.

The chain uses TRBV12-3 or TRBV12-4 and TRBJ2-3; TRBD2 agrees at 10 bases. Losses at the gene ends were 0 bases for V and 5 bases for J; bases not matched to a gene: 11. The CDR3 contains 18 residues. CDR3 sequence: CASSLAFGLAGAGDTQYF. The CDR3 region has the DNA TGTGCCAGCAGTTTAGCGTTTGGGCTAGCGGGGGCCGGAGATACGCAGTATTTT.

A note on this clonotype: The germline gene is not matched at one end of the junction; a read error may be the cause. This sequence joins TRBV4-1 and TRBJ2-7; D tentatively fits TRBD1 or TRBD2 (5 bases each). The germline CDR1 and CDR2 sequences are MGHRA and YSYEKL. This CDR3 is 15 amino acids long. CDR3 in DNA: TGTGCCAGCAGCCAAGAAAGGGGCCCGGGGTACGAGCAGTACTTC. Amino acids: CASSQERGPGYEQYF.

The CDR3 nucleotides read TGTGCCAGCAGTTTTAGGGGCGTCAGCTCCTACGAGCAGTACTTC. Its translation is CASSFRGVSSYEQYF. The chain recombines TRBV12-3 or TRBV12-4 with TRBJ2-7; D is possibly TRBD1 (5 bases). The CDR3 covers 15 residues. V lost 3 bases and J lost 0, with 12 bases in between.

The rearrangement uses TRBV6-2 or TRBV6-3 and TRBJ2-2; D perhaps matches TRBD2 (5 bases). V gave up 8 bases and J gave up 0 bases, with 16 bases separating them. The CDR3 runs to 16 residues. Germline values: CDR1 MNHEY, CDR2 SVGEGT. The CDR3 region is CASVTRSGTNTGELFF. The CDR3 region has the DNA TGTGCCAGCGTGACGCGGTCCGGGACGAACACCGGGGAGCTGTTTTTT.

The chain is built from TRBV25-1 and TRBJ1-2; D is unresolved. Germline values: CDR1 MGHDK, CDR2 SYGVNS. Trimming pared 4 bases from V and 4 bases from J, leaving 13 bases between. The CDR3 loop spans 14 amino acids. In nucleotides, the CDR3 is TGTGCCAGCAGTGTCGCAGTTGGCGGCTATGGCTACACCTTC. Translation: CASSVAVGGYGYTF.

As DNA, the CDR3 is TGTGCCAGTAGTATTTGGGGAAATGGCTACACCTTC. Its protein is CASSIWGNGYTF. This chain connects TRBV19 to TRBJ1-2; D is uncertain. V gave up 3 bases and J gave up 6 bases, with 8 bases separating them. Per germline, CDR1 LNHDA and CDR2 SQIVND (reference sequence). This CDR3 is 12 amino acids long.

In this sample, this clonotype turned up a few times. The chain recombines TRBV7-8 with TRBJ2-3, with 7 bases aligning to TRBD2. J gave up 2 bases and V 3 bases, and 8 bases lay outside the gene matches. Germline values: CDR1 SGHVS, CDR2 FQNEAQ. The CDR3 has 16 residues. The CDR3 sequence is CASSLEGSGATDTQYF. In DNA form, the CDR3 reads TGTGCCAGCAGCTTGGAGGGAAGCGGGGCCACAGATACGCAGTATTTT.

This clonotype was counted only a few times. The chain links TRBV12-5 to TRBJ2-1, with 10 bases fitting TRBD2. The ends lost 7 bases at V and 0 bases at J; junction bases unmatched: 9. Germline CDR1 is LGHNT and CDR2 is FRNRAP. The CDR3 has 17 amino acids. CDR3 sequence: CASARTSGLSSYNEQFF. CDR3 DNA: TGTGCTAGTGCACGGACTAGCGGTCTGAGCTCCTACAATGAGCAGTTCTTC.

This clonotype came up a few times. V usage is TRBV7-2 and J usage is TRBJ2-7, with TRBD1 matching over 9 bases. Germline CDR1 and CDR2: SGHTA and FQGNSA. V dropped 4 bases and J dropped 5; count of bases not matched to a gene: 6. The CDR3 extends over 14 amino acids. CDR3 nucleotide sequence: TGTGCCAGCAGCTCCTACAGGGGGCTCAACGAGCAGTACTTC. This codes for CASSSYRGLNEQYF. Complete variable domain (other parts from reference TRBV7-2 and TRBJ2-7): GAGVSQSPSNKVTEKGKDVELRCDPISGHTALYWYRQSLGQGLEFLIYFQGNSAPDKSGLPSDRFSAERTGGSVSTLTIQRTQQEDSAVYLCASSSYRGLNEQYFGPGTRLTVT.

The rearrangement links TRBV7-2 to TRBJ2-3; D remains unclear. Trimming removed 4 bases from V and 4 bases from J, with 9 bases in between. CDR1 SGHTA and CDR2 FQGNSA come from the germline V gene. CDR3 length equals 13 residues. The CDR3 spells CASSSHRPDTQYF. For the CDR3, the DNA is TGTGCCAGCAGCTCCCACCGTCCAGATACGCAGTATTTT. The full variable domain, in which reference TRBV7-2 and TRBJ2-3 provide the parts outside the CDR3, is GAGVSQSPSNKVTEKGKDVELRCDPISGHTALYWYRQSLGQGLEFLIYFQGNSAPDKSGLPSDRFSAERTGGSVSTLTIQRTQQEDSAVYLCASSSHRPDTQYFGPGTRLTVL.

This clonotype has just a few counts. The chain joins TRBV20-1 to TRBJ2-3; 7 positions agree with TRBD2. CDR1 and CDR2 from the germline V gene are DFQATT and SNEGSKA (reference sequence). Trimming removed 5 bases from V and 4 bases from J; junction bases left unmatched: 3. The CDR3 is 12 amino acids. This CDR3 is CSARLAADTQYF. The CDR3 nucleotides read TGCAGTGCTCGACTAGCCGCAGATACGCAGTATTTT.

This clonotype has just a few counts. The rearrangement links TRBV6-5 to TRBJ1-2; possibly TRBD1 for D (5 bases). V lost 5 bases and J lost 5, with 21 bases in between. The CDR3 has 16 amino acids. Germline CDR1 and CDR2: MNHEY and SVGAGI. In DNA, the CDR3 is TGTGCCAGCAGTGAACAGGACACCGGCGGCCTATATGGCTACACCTTC. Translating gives CASSEQDTGGLYGYTF.

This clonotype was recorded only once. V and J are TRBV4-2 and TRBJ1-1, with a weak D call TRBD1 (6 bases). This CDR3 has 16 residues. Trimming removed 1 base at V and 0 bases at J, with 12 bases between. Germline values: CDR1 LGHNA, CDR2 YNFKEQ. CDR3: CASSQGDILMNTEAFF. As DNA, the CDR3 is TGTGCCAGCAGCCAAGGGGACATACTGATGAACACTGAAGCTTTCTTT.

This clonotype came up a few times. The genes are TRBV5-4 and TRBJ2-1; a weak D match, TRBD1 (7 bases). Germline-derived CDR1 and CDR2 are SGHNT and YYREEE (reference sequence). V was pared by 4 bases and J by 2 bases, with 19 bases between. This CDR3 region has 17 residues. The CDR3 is CASSPVGGTAPYNEQFF. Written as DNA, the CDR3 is TGTGCCAGCAGCCCTGTTGGGGGGACAGCACCCTACAATGAGCAGTTCTTC.

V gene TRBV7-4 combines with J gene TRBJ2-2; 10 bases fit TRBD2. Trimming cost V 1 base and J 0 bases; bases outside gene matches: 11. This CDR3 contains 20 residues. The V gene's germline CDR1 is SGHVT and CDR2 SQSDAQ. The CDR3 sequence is CASSLVAGLAENSNTGELFF. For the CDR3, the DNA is TGTGCCAGCAGCTTAGTGGCCGGACTAGCGGAAAATTCGAACACCGGGGAGCTGTTTTTT.